This record concerns one TCR beta chain sequence. As yet, its antigen is unknown. The sample comes from a study of cytotoxic CD8 clonotypes in ibrutinib-treated CLL. Whole-study context: The response samples were taken once patients had been treated for a median of around eleven months, range 6 to 36.

V gave up 0 bases and J gave up 2 bases; unmatched junction bases: 7. The germline V gene has CDR1 SGHRS and CDR2 YFSETQ. CDR3 size: 17 residues. The protocol was immunoSEQ multiplex PCR, while the TCRdb copy is restricted to in-frame clones and leaves out a portion. The profile shows 160,000 or so clones, about 88% of them singletons. Study-wide results and limits: At progression, clonality fell back toward baseline after rising at ibrutinib response.

This clonotype was obtained from a human donor with chronic lymphocytic leukemia. The gene calls are TRBV5-1 and TRBJ2-5; 10 bases agree with TRBD2. The sample consisted of PBMCs, taken at disease progression, from a patient treated with ibrutinib. CDR3 residues: CASSLGLAGVGQETQYF. The DNA for the CDR3 is TGCGCCAGCAGCTTGGGTCTAGCGGGAGTGGGGCAAGAGACCCAGTACTTC.